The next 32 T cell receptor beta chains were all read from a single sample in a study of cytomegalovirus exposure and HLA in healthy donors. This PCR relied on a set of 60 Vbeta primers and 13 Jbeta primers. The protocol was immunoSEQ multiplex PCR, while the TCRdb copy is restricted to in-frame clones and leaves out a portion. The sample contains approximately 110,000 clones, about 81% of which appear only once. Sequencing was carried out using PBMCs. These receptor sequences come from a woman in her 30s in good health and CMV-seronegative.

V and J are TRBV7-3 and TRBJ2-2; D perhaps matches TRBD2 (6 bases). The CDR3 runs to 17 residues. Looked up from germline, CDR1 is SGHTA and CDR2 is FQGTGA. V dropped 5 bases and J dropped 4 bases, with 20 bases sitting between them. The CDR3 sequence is CASSISLAGRGTGELFF. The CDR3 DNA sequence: TGTGCCAGCAGCATATCTCTAGCCGGGAGAGGCACCGGGGAGCTGTTTTTT.

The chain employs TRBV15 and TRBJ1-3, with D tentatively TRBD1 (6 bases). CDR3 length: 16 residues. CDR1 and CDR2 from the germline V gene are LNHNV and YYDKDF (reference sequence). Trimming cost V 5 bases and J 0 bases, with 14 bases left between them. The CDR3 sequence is CATSLQQGRSGNTIYF. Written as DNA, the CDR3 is TGTGCCACCAGCCTCCAACAGGGACGCTCTGGAAACACCATATATTTT.

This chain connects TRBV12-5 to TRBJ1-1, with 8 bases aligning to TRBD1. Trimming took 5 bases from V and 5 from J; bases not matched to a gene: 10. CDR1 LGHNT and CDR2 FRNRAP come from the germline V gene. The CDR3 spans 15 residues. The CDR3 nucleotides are TGTGCTAGTGGTCCGGACAGGGCGGTTCGGACTGAAGCTTTCTTT. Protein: CASGPDRAVRTEAFF.

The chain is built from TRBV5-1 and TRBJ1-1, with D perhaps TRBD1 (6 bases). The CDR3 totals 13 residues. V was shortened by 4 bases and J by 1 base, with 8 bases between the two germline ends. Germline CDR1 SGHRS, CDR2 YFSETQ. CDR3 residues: CASSRGQNTEAFF. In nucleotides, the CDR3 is TGCGCCAGCAGCAGGGGACAGAACACTGAAGCTTTCTTT.

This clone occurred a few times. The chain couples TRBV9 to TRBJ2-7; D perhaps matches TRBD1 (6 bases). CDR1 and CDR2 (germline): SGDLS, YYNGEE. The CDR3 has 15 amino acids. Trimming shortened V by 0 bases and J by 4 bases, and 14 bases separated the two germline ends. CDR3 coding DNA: TGTGCCAGCAGCGTAGAGGGACACCCTACTTACGAGCAGTACTTC. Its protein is CASSVEGHPTYEQYF.

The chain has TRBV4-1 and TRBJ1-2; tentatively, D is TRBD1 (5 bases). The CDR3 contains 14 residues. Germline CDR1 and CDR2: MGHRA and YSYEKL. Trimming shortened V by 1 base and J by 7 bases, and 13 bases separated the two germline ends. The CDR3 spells CASSQVAGVGGYTF. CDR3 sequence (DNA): TGCGCCAGCAGCCAAGTAGCGGGGGTAGGTGGCTACACCTTC.

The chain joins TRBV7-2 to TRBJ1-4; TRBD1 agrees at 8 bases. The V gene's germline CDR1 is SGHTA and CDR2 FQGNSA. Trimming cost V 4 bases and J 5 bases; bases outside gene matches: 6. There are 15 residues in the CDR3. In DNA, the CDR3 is TGTGCCAGCAGCTCGCGGACAGGGCTGAATGAAAAACTGTTTTTT. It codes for CASSSRTGLNEKLFF. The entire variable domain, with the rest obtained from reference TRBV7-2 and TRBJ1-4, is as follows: GAGVSQSPSNKVTEKGKDVELRCDPISGHTALYWYRQSLGQGLEFLIYFQGNSAPDKSGLPSDRFSAERTGGSVSTLTIQRTQQEDSAVYLCASSSRTGLNEKLFFGSGTQLSVL.

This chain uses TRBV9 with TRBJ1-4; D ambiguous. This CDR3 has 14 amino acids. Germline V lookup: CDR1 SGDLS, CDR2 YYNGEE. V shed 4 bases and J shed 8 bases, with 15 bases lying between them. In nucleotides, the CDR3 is TGTGCCAGCAGCTATGACTTGGCGGAAGAAAAACTGTTTTTT. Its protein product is CASSYDLAEEKLFF.

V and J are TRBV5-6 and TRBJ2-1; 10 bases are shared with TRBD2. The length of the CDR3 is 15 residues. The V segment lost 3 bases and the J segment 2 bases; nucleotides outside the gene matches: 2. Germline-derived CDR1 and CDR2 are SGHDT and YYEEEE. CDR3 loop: CASSSGLAAYNEQFF. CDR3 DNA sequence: TGTGCCAGCAGCTCCGGACTAGCGGCCTACAATGAGCAGTTCTTC.

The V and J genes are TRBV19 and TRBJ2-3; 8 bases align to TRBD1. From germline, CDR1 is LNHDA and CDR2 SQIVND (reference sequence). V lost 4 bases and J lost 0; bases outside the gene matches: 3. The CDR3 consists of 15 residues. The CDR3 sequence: CASSKRTGSTDTQYF. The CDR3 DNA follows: TGTGCCAGTAGTAAGAGGACAGGGAGCACAGATACGCAGTATTTT. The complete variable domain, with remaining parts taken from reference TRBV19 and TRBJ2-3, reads DGGITQSPKYLFRKEGQNVTLSCEQNLNHDAMYWYRQDPGQGLRLIYYSQIVNDFQKGDIAEGYSVSREKKESFPLTVTSAQKNPTAFYLCASSKRTGSTDTQYFGPGTRLTVL.

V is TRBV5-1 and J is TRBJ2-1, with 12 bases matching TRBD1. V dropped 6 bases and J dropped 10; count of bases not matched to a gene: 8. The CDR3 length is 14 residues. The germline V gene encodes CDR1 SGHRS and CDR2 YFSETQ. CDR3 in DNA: TGCGCCAGCAAGCCCGGGACAGGGGGCGAGGAGCAGTTCTTC. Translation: CASKPGTGGEEQFF. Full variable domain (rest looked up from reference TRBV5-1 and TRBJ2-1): KAGVTQTPRYLIKTRGQQVTLSCSPISGHRSVSWYQQTPGQGLQFLFEYFSETQRNKGNFPGRFSGRQFSNSRSEMNVSTLELGDSALYLCASKPGTGGEEQFFGPGTRLTVL.

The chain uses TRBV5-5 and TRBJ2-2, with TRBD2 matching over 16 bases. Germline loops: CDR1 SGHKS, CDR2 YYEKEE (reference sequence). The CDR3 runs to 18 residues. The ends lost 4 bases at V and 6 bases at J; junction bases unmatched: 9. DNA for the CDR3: TGTGCCAGCAGCCCGCAGGGACTAGCGGGGGGGCCTTCCGGGGAGCTGTTTTTT. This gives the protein CASSPQGLAGGPSGELFF.

For the CDR3, the DNA is TGTGCCATCAGTGAGGACAGGGGACAAGAGACCCAGTACTTC. Its translation is CAISEDRGQETQYF. The gene calls are TRBV10-3 and TRBJ2-5; 8 bases align to TRBD1. This CDR3 contains 14 residues. Germline V gene lookup returns CDR1 ENHRY and CDR2 SYGVKD. The J segment lost 2 bases and the V segment lost 2 bases, leaving 1 base of the junction unmatched.

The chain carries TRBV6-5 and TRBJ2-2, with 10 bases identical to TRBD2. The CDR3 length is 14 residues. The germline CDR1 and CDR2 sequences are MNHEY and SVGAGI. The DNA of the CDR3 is TGTGCTACGAAGCGGGGGGGTCGCACCGGGGAGCTGTTTTTT. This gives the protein CATKRGGRTGELFF.

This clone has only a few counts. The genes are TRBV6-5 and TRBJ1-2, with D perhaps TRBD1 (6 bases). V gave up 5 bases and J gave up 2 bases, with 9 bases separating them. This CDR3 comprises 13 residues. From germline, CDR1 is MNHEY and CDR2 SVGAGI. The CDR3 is CASSNQGNYGYTF. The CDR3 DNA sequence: TGTGCCAGCAGTAACCAGGGGAACTATGGCTACACCTTC.

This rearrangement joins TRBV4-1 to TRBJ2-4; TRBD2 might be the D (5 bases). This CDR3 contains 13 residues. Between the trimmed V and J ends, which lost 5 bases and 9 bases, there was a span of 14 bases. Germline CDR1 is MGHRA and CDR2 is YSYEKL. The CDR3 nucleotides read TGCGCCAGCAGCGACGGGCTTCGGGGCATTCAGTACTTC. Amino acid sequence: CASSDGLRGIQYF.

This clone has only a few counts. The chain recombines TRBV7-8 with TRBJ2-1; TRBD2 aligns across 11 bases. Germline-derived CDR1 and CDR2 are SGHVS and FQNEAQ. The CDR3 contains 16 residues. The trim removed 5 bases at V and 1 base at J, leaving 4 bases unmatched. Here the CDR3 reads CASSPTSGNSYNEQFF. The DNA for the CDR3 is TGTGCCAGCAGCCCGACTAGCGGGAATTCCTACAATGAGCAGTTCTTC.

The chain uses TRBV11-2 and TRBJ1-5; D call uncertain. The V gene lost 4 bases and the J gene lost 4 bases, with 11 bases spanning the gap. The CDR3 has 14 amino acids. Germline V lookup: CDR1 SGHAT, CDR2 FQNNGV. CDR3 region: CASSSAGFNQPQHF. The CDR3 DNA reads TGTGCCAGCAGCTCCGCCGGGTTTAATCAGCCCCAGCATTTT.

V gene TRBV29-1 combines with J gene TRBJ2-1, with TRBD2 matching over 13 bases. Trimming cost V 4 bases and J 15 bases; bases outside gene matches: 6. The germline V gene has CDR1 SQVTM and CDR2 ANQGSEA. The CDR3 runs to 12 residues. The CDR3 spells CSVGTSGSSTFF. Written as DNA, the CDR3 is TGCAGCGTTGGGACTAGCGGGAGTTCGACGTTCTTC.

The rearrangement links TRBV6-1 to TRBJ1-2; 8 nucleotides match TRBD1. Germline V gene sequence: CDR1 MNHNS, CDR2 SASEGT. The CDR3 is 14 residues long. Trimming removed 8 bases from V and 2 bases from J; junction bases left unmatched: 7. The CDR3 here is CASHMSGGNYGYTF. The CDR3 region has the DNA TGTGCCAGCCATATGTCAGGGGGCAACTATGGCTACACCTTC.

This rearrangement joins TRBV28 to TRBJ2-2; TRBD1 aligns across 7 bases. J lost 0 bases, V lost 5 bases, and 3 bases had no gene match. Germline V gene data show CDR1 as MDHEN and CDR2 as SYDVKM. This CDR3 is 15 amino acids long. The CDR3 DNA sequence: TGTGCCAGCAGTCCCGGGACAGCGAACACCGGGGAGCTGTTTTTT. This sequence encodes CASSPGTANTGELFF.

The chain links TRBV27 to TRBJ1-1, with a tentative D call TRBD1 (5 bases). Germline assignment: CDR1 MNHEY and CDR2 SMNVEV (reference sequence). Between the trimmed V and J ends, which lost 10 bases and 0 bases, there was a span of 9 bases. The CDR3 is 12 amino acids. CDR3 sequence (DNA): TGTGCCACACAGGATATGAACACTGAAGCTTTCTTT. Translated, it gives CATQDMNTEAFF.

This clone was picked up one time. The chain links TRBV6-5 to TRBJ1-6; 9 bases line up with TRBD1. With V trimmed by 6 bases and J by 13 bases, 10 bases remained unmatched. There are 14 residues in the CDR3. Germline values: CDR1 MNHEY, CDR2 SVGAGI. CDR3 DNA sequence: TGTGCCAGCAGGGCGGGGACAGGGCCAATTCCCCTCCACTTT. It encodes CASRAGTGPIPLHF.

The CDR3 sequence is CASSEPASGSRTDTQYF. DNA for the CDR3: TGTGCCAGCAGTGAACCGGCTAGCGGGAGTCGCACAGATACGCAGTATTTT. The rearrangement uses TRBV2 and TRBJ2-3; 10 nucleotides match TRBD2. Germline CDR1 and CDR2: SNHLY and FYNNEI. The CDR3 is 17 amino acids. V dropped 2 bases and J dropped 1; count of bases not matched to a gene: 6. Full variable domain (rest looked up from reference TRBV2 and TRBJ2-3): EPEVTQTPSHQVTQMGQEVILRCVPISNHLYFYWYRQILGQKVEFLVSFYNNEISEKSEIFDDQFSVERPDGSNFTLKIRSTKLEDSAMYFCASSEPASGSRTDTQYFGPGTRLTVL.

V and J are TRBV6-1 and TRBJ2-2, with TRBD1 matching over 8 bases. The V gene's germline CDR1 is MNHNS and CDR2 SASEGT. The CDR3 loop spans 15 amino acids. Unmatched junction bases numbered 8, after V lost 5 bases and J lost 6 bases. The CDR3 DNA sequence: TGTGCCAGCAGTATACAGGGGGAGGTTGCCGGGGAGCTGTTTTTT. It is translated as CASSIQGEVAGELFF.

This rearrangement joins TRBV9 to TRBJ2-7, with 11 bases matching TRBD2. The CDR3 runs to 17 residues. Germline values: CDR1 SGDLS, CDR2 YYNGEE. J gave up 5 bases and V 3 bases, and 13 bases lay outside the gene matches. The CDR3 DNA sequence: TGTGCCAGCAGCGAACCGGGGGTAGCGGGAGGGCGTGACGAGCAGTACTTC. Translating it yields CASSEPGVAGGRDEQYF.

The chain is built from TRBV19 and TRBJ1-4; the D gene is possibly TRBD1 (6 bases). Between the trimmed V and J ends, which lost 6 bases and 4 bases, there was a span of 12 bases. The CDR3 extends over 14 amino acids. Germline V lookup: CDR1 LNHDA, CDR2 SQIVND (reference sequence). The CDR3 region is CASSPTGLNEKLFF. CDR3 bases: TGTGCCAGTAGCCCGACAGGTCTTAATGAAAAACTGTTTTTT.

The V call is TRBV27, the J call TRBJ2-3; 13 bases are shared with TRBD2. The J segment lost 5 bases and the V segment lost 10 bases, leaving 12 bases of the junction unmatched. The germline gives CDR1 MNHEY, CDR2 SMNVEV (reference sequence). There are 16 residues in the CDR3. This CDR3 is CATGLAGALRRDTQYF. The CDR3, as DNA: TGTGCCACCGGACTAGCGGGAGCTCTTAGGCGAGATACGCAGTATTTT.

As DNA, the CDR3 is TGCGCCAGCAGCCAAGATTCGACAGGGGGAGGGGAGACCCAGTACTTC. Its protein product is CASSQDSTGGGETQYF. This sequence joins TRBV4-1 and TRBJ2-5, with 9 bases that match TRBD1. J was trimmed by 5 bases and V by 0 bases; bases with no gene match: 7. Germline CDR1 MGHRA, CDR2 YSYEKL. The CDR3 loop spans 16 amino acids.

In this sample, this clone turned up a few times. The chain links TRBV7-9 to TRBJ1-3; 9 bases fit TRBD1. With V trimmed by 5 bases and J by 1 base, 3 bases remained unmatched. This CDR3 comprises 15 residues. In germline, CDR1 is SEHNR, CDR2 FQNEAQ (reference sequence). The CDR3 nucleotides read TGTGCCAGCAGCCTGACAGGGGGATCTGGAAACACCATATATTTT. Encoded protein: CASSLTGGSGNTIYF. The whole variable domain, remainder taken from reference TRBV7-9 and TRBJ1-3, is DTGVSQNPRHKITKRGQNVTFRCDPISEHNRLYWYRQTLGQGPEFLTYFQNEAQLEKSRLLSDRFSAERPKGSFSTLEIQRTEQGDSAMYLCASSLTGGSGNTIYFGEGSWLTVV.

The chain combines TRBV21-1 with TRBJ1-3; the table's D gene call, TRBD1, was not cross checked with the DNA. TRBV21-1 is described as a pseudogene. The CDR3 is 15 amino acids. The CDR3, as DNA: TGTGCCAGCAGCAATTTACAGGGGGCTGGAAACACCATATATTTT. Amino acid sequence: CASSNLQGAGNTIYF.

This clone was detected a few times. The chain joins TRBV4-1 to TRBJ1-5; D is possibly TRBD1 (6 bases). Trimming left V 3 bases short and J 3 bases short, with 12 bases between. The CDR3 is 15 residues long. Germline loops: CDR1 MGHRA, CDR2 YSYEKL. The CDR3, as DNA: TGCGCCAGCAGCCAGCGGGGGCTTAACAATCAGCCCCAGCATTTT. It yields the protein CASSQRGLNNQPQHF.